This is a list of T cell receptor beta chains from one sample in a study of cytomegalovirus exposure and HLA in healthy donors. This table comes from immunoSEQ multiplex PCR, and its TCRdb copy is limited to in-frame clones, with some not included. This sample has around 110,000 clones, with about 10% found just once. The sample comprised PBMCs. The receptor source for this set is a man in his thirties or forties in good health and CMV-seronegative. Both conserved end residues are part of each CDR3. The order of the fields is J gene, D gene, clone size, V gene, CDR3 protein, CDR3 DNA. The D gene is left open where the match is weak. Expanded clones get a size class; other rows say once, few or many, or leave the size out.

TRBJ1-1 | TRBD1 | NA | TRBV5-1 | CASSRTGLLVEAFF | TGCGCCAGCAGTAGGACAGGACTTTTAGTTGAAGCTTTCTTT
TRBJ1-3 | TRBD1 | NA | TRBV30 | CAWTPGTGFSGNTIYF | TGTGCCTGGACCCCCGGGACAGGGTTCTCTGGAAACACCATATATTTT
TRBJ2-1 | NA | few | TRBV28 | CASKGGTHNEQFF | TGTGCCAGCAAGGGCGGGACCCACAATGAGCAGTTCTTC
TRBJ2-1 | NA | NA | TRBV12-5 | CASGTSEILYEQFF | TGTGCTAGTGGAACGAGCGAGATCCTGTATGAGCAGTTCTTC
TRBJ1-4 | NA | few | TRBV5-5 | CASSLFGGNVFF | TGTGCCAGCAGCTTGTTTGGAGGCAACGTGTTTTTT
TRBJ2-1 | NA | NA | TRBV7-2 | CASSFEPLYNEQFF | TGTGCCAGCAGCTTCGAGCCCCTTTACAATGAGCAGTTCTTC
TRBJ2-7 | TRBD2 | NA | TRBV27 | CASSLRLAETSYEQYF | TGTGCCAGCAGTTTACGACTAGCTGAGACCTCCTACGAGCAGTACTTC
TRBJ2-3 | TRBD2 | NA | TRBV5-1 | CASSAGLAGATDTQYF | TGCGCCAGCAGCGCGGGACTAGCGGGAGCCACAGATACGCAGTATTTT
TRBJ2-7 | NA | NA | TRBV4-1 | CASSQVTTGGRYYEQYF | TGCGCCAGCAGCCAAGTAACGACCGGGGGACGTTACTACGAGCAGTACTTC
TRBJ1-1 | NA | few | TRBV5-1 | CASSLEGVGRGTEAFF | TGCGCCAGCAGCTTGGAGGGGGTAGGGAGGGGGACTGAAGCTTTCTTT
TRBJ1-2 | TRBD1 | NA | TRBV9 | CASSVGLDRGRGENGYTF | TGTGCCAGCAGCGTAGGGCTGGACAGGGGGCGCGGTGAGAATGGCTACACCTTC
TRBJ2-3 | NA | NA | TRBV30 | CAWTADSDTQYF | TGTGCCTGGACCGCGGACTCAGATACGCAGTATTTT
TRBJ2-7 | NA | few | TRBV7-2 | CASSPRAVHEQYF | TGTGCCAGCAGCCCCAGGGCAGTTCACGAGCAGTACTTC
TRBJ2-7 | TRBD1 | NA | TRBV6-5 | CASSYGQGYYEQYF | TGTGCCAGCAGTTACGGACAGGGTTATTACGAGCAGTACTTC
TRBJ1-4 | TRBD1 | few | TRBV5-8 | CASSLTGGNEKLFF | TGTGCCAGCAGCTTAACAGGGGGTAATGAAAAACTGTTTTTT
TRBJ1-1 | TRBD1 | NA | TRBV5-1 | CASRSKTGDGTEAFF | TGCGCCAGCAGAAGTAAGACAGGGGACGGTACTGAAGCTTTCTTT
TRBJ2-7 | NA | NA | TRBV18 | CASSPQGIYEQYF | TGTGCCAGCTCACCACAGGGGATATACGAGCAGTACTTC
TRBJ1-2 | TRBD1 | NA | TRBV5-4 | CASSLAIGTGKFGYTF | TGTGCCAGCAGCTTGGCTATCGGGACAGGGAAATTTGGCTACACCTTC
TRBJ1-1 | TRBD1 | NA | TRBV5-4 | CASRKQGEGTEAFF | TGTGCCAGCCGCAAACAGGGGGAGGGCACTGAAGCTTTCTTT
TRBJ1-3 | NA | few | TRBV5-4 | CATNVGTTENTIYF | TGTGCCACCAATGTAGGGACAACCGAAAACACCATATATTTT
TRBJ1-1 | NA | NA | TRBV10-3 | CAISDGGNTEAFF | TGTGCCATCAGTGATGGAGGGAACACTGAAGCTTTCTTT
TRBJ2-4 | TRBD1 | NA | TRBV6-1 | CASSQDRVYKNIQYF | TGTGCCAGCAGTCAAGACAGGGTATACAAAAACATTCAGTACTTC
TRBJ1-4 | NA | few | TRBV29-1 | CSVMTTTNEKLFF | TGCAGCGTTATGACAACAACTAATGAAAAACTGTTTTTT
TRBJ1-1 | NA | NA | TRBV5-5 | CASSLYVREGTEAFF | TGTGCCAGCAGCTTGTACGTCAGGGAAGGCACTGAAGCTTTCTTT
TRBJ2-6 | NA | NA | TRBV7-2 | CASSLLTGGGPGANVLTF | TGTGCCAGCAGCTTACTAACAGGGGGAGGGCCTGGGGCCAACGTCCTGACTTTC
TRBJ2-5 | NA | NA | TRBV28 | CASHRQGGETQYF | TGTGCCAGCCACCGGCAGGGAGGCGAGACCCAGTACTTC
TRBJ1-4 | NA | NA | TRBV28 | CASSSPQGTNEKLFF | TGTGCCAGCAGTTCGCCGCAGGGAACTAATGAAAAACTGTTTTTT
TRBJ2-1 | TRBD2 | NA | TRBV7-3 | CASSPAGAAGVNNEQFF | TGTGCCAGCAGCCCGGCTGGGGCAGCGGGAGTGAACAATGAGCAGTTCTTC
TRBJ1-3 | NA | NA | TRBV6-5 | CASSYGGGNTIYF | TGTGCCAGCAGTTATGGGGGCGGGAACACCATATATTTT
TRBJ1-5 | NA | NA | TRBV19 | CASSIVNQPQHF | TGTGCCAGTAGTATAGTAAATCAGCCCCAGCATTTT